Here is one T cell receptor (beta chain) with its context. These data originate in a study of blood T cell repertoires in COVID-19. Background on the study: From the United States, Italy and Spain came samples of acute and convalescent COVID-19.

Original processing methods: The assay estimated nucleated cells by amplifying reference gene primers. The table came from immunoSEQ multiplex PCR; TCRdb's copy has only in-frame clones and leaves some out. That table is the source of V, J and clone size, and D and trimming were worked out from the DNA. This table has 380,000 or so clones, roughly 90% appearing once. The CDR3 loop spans 15 amino acids. J was trimmed by 4 bases and V by 2 bases; bases with no gene match: 5. Germline V gene data show CDR1 as WSHSY and CDR2 as SAAADI. Enrolment of Seattle patients took place during active infection, and they were followed longitudinally.

The chain couples TRBV10-2 to TRBJ1-2; 9 bases map to TRBD1. The clonotype originates from a woman aged 60 to 75 with COVID-19, enrolled during active disease. Sequenced material: peripheral blood. The CDR3 region has the DNA TGCGCCAGCAGTGAGACCCTACAGGGGGCCTATGGCTACACCTTC. Protein: CASSETLQGAYGYTF.